Listed here are 30 T cell receptor beta chains from one sample, sequenced in a study of glioma-infiltrating T cells after dendritic cell vaccination. This table comes from immunoSEQ multiplex PCR, and its TCRdb copy is limited to in-frame clones, with some not included. The table has about 82,000 clones, around 90% seen once. This sample comprised blood, obtained before dendritic cell vaccination. The receptors were sampled from a human donor with glioblastoma.

This chain links TRBV5-1 with TRBJ2-5, with a weak D call TRBD1 (5 bases). Per germline, CDR1 SGHRS and CDR2 YFSETQ. The length of the CDR3 is 13 residues. Between the trimmed V and J ends, which lost 2 bases and 3 bases, there was a span of 8 bases. DNA for the CDR3: TGCGCCAGCAGCTTTCAAGGGGAAGAGACCCAGTACTTC. It yields the protein CASSFQGEETQYF.

The gene calls are TRBV7-9 and TRBJ2-1, with 12 bases lining up with TRBD2. V trimming: 7 bases; J trimming: 7 bases; junction bases outside the gene matches: 5. Germline CDR1 is SEHNR and CDR2 is FQNEAQ (reference sequence). The length of the CDR3 is 14 residues. The CDR3: CASTAGLAGNEQFF. DNA of the CDR3: TGTGCCAGCACCGCGGGACTAGCGGGTAATGAGCAGTTCTTC.

The chain combines TRBV7-8 with TRBJ1-2; weak D call: TRBD1 (5 bases). The CDR3 spans 15 residues. Per the germline V gene, CDR1 is SGHVS and CDR2 is FQNEAQ. Trimming pared 0 bases from V and 6 bases from J, leaving 14 bases between. In DNA form, the CDR3 reads TGTGCCAGCAGCTTAGCCGCCCGGGGGGGAGATGGCTACACCTTC. It translates to CASSLAARGGDGYTF.

J is TRBJ2-3 and V is TRBV11-3, with D possibly matching TRBD2 (6 bases). Germline loops: CDR1 SGHNT, CDR2 YENEEA. CDR3 length equals 13 residues. Trimming removed 3 bases at V and 4 bases at J, with 8 bases between. The CDR3 protein is CASSLTSSDTQYF. The CDR3 nucleotides read TGTGCCAGCAGCTTGACTAGTTCAGATACGCAGTATTTT.

Details on this clone: This sample includes further DNA sequences coding for the same CDR3. The chain is built from TRBV11-3 and TRBJ2-3; 11 bases map to TRBD2. J gave up 0 bases and V 1 base, and 0 bases lay outside the gene matches. CDR3 length: 16 residues. In germline, CDR1 is SGHNT, CDR2 YENEEA. CDR3 nucleotides: TGTGCCAGCAGCTTAGGACTAGCGGGAAGCACAGATACGCAGTATTTT. It codes for CASSLGLAGSTDTQYF.

The chain couples TRBV30 to TRBJ2-2; TRBD2 aligns across 9 bases. The CDR3 is 13 residues long. V shed 3 bases, J shed 12 bases, and the junction held 8 bases outside the gene matches. CDR1 is GTSNPN and CDR2 is SVGIG in the germline V gene (reference sequence). This CDR3 reads CAWSNTAGGQLFF. The CDR3 DNA sequence: TGTGCCTGGAGCAACACAGCGGGGGGACAGCTGTTTTTT.

V is TRBV9 and J is TRBJ1-3, with 8 bases aligning to TRBD1. CDR1 is SGDLS, CDR2 YYNGEE, per germline. V lost 4 bases to trimming and J lost 4 bases; unmatched junction nucleotides: 4. This CDR3 region has 14 residues. CDR3 in amino acids: CASSQDRAGNTIYF. CDR3 coding DNA: TGTGCCAGCAGCCAGGACAGGGCCGGAAACACCATATATTTT. Drawing the rest from reference TRBV9 and TRBJ1-3, the complete variable domain is DSGVTQTPKHLITATGQRVTLRCSPRSGDLSVYWYQQSLDQGLQFLIQYYNGEERAKGNILERFSAQQFPDLHSELNLSSLELGDSALYFCASSQDRAGNTIYFGEGSWLTVV.

The chain couples TRBV9 to TRBJ1-2; TRBD1 aligns across 7 bases. V lost 0 bases to trimming and J lost 0 bases; unmatched junction nucleotides: 8. This CDR3 has 17 amino acids. CDR1 and CDR2 from the germline V gene are SGDLS and YYNGEE. Here the CDR3 reads CASSVAGRGGPNYGYTF. As DNA, the CDR3 is TGTGCCAGCAGCGTAGCTGGGCGAGGGGGCCCTAACTATGGCTACACCTTC. Together with reference TRBV9 and TRBJ1-2, the CDR3 gives the full variable domain: DSGVTQTPKHLITATGQRVTLRCSPRSGDLSVYWYQQSLDQGLQFLIQYYNGEERAKGNILERFSAQQFPDLHSELNLSSLELGDSALYFCASSVAGRGGPNYGYTFGSGTRLTVV.

The chain has TRBV7-2 and TRBJ2-3, with 14 bases that match TRBD2. The CDR3 spans 18 residues. The junction had 6 bases not matched to a gene; V was cut back by 4 bases and J by 0 bases. Per germline, CDR1 SGHTA and CDR2 FQGNSA. The CDR3 protein is CASSSGTSGGSSTDTQYF. The DNA of the CDR3 is TGTGCCAGCAGCTCCGGGACTAGCGGGGGTTCTAGCACAGATACGCAGTATTTT.

The V call is TRBV5-5, the J call TRBJ1-5; the D gene is possibly TRBD1 (5 bases). Per the germline V gene, CDR1 is SGHKS and CDR2 is YYEKEE (reference sequence). This CDR3 has 13 residues. Trimming took off 7 bases at V and 4 bases at J, with 12 bases between the two ends. CDR3 nucleotides: TGTGCCAGCGGATCAGGGCGAAATCAGCCCCAGCATTTT. It is translated as CASGSGRNQPQHF.

In regard to this clone: The sample holds other DNA sequences that translate to the same CDR3. CDR3 DNA sequence: TGTGCCAGCAGCTTAGCGGGAGGGGAGACCCAGTACTTC. This gives the protein CASSLAGGETQYF. The J gene is TRBJ2-5, the V gene TRBV7-9; 7 bases are shared with TRBD2. The germline CDR1 and CDR2 sequences are SEHNR and FQNEAQ (reference sequence). Trimming at V came to 0 bases and at J to 5 bases, leaving 0 bases not matched to a gene. CDR3 length: 13 residues.

V is TRBV29-1 and J is TRBJ2-5, with TRBD1 identical over 8 bases. This CDR3 comprises 13 residues. V gave up 7 bases and J gave up 5 bases; unmatched junction bases: 9. The germline V gene encodes CDR1 SQVTM and CDR2 ANQGSEA. DNA for the CDR3: TGCAGCGGGGGACAGGCCCCCTCGGAGACCCAGTACTTC. This sequence encodes CSGGQAPSETQYF.

The chain carries TRBV5-4 and TRBJ2-3; TRBD2 matches 8 bases. The CDR3 extends over 15 amino acids. V was clipped by 3 bases and J by 2 bases; unmatched bases: 5. The germline CDR1 and CDR2 sequences are SGHNT and YYREEE (reference sequence). The CDR3 sequence is CASSSRAGATDTQYF. The CDR3 coding sequence is TGTGCCAGCAGCTCCAGAGCGGGAGCCACAGATACGCAGTATTTT.

The rearrangement uses TRBV18 and TRBJ2-1, with TRBD2 identical over 9 bases. This CDR3 contains 16 residues. The germline gives CDR1 KGHSH, CDR2 LQKENI. The J segment lost 7 bases and the V segment lost 0 bases, leaving 7 bases of the junction unmatched. The CDR3 region is CASSPPFSGGPNEQFF. For the CDR3, the DNA is TGTGCCAGCTCACCACCGTTTAGCGGGGGACCTAATGAGCAGTTCTTC.

The rearrangement uses TRBV10-1 and TRBJ2-1; TRBD2 aligns across 7 bases. The germline V gene encodes CDR1 WNHNN and CDR2 SYGVQD (reference sequence). With V trimmed by 0 bases and J by 2 bases, 4 bases remained unmatched. This CDR3 has 16 residues. The CDR3 DNA follows: TGCGCCAGCAGTGAGTCGAGTAGCGGGCCCTACAATGAGCAGTTCTTC. This gives the protein CASSESSSGPYNEQFF.

The chain combines TRBV2 with TRBJ1-3; 8 nucleotides agree with TRBD1. The CDR3 runs 13 residues. Per the germline V gene, CDR1 is SNHLY and CDR2 is FYNNEI. After removal of 8 bases from V and 4 bases from J, the junction contained 4 bases not matched to a gene. The CDR3 region has the DNA TGTGCCAGCTCCGGGACAGGAGGAAACACCATATATTTT. Its protein is CASSGTGGNTIYF.

The rearrangement links TRBV1 to TRBJ2-1; the DNA was not compared with TRBD2, the D call given in the table. TRBV1 is recorded as a pseudogene. CDR3 length: 16 residues. CDR3 DNA sequence: TGCACCAGCAGCCAAGCGACTAGCGGGATAAACAATGAGCAGTTCTTC. This sequence encodes CTSSQATSGINNEQFF.

The V and J genes are TRBV13 and TRBJ2-5; D might be TRBD1 (5 bases). The DNA end lines up better with TRBJ2-7; the J call may be wrong. Germline CDR1 and CDR2: PRHDT and FYEKMQ (reference sequence). The CDR3 has 15 amino acids. CDR3 in amino acids: CASSSPGLGLYEQYF. The CDR3 nucleotides read TGTGCCAGCAGCTCCCCTGGGCTGGGGCTCTACGAGCAGTACTTC.

This chain connects TRBV6-6 to TRBJ2-1; tentatively, D is TRBD2 (5 bases). The V gene's germline CDR1 is MNHNY and CDR2 SVGAGI (reference sequence). CDR3 size: 15 residues. V shed 5 bases and J shed 9 bases, with 20 bases lying between them. The CDR3 bases are TGTGCCAGCAGTGATTCACTCTTACTAGGAGTTGAGCAGTTCTTC. This codes for CASSDSLLLGVEQFF.

The genes are TRBV2 and TRBJ1-5, with 8 bases lining up with TRBD1. The germline V gene has CDR1 SNHLY and CDR2 FYNNEI. This CDR3 has 15 amino acids. V gave up 10 bases and J gave up 0 bases; unmatched junction bases: 8. The CDR3 DNA sequence: TGTGCCAACCGACAGGGGCCCTATAGCAATCAGCCCCAGCATTTT. Translating it yields CANRQGPYSNQPQHF. The full variable domain, rest sourced from reference TRBV2 and TRBJ1-5, is EPEVTQTPSHQVTQMGQEVILRCVPISNHLYFYWYRQILGQKVEFLVSFYNNEISEKSEIFDDQFSVERPDGSNFTLKIRSTKLEDSAMYFCANRQGPYSNQPQHFGDGTRLSIL.

The genes are TRBV30 and TRBJ1-5; no clear D. CDR1 GTSNPN and CDR2 SVGIG come from the germline V gene (reference sequence). Trimming removed 1 base at V and 5 bases at J, with 6 bases between. The length of the CDR3 is 12 residues. The CDR3 here is CAWSERDQPQHF. CDR3 nucleotide sequence: TGTGCCTGGAGTGAGCGGGATCAGCCCCAGCATTTT.

With respect to this clone: Sequence at one end of the junction differs from germline and may be a read error. The rearrangement links TRBV6-1 to TRBJ1-2, with a possible D match to TRBD1 (6 bases). Germline loops: CDR1 MNHNS, CDR2 SASEGT. This CDR3 comprises 15 residues. The CDR3: CASSQAQGYNYGYTF. The CDR3 region has the DNA TGTGCCAGCAGTCAAGCACAGGGATATAACTATGGCTACACCTTC.

This sequence joins TRBV10-1 and TRBJ2-3; 13 nucleotides agree with TRBD2. V dropped 6 bases and J dropped 7; count of bases not matched to a gene: 10. Germline CDR1 and CDR2: WNHNN and SYGVQD (reference sequence). This CDR3 is 16 amino acids long. CDR3 residues: CASSPKTSGGMNTQYF. The CDR3 DNA reads TGCGCCAGCAGCCCCAAGACTAGCGGGGGGATGAATACGCAGTATTTT.

The chain couples TRBV25-1 to TRBJ1-3; 8 bases align to TRBD1. Germline assignment: CDR1 MGHDK and CDR2 SYGVNS. The CDR3 runs to 15 residues. Germline trimming cut 4 bases from V and 0 bases from J; bases unmatched to any gene: 2. Here the CDR3 reads CASSGQGTSGNTIYF. The CDR3 region has the DNA TGTGCCAGCAGTGGACAGGGGACCTCTGGAAACACCATATATTTT.

The rearrangement uses TRBV5-1 and TRBJ2-7; a weak D match, TRBD1 (6 bases). Trimming pared 4 bases from V and 6 bases from J, leaving 11 bases between. The length of the CDR3 is 12 residues. Germline CDR1 and CDR2: SGHRS and YFSETQ. The CDR3 reads CASSNEGGEQYF. CDR3 bases: TGCGCCAGCAGCAACGAAGGGGGCGAGCAGTACTTC.

The V call is TRBV11-3, the J call TRBJ2-5; no clear D. The CDR3 is 16 amino acids. CDR1 and CDR2 (germline): SGHNT, YENEEA. The V and J ends lost 1 base and 0 bases respectively, with 12 bases between them. CDR3: CASSLGVGDYQETQYF. CDR3 sequence (DNA): TGTGCCAGCAGCTTAGGAGTAGGCGACTACCAAGAGACCCAGTACTTC.

This clone has only a few counts. V and J are TRBV5-1 and TRBJ1-1; D gene uncertain. Germline CDR1 is SGHRS and CDR2 is YFSETQ. V was pared by 4 bases and J by 2 bases, with 9 bases between. The CDR3 runs to 13 residues. The CDR3 DNA reads TGCGCCAGCAGCGAGAGAATTAACACTGAAGCTTTCTTT. This translates into CASSERINTEAFF.

The rearrangement uses TRBV18 and TRBJ1-1; D is ambiguous. The CDR3 contains 14 residues. From germline, CDR1 is KGHSH and CDR2 LQKENI. V lost 2 bases and J 4 bases, leaving 11 bases between the germline ends. The CDR3 DNA follows: TGTGCCAGCTCACCAAACGGGGTGGGCACTGAAGCTTTCTTT. It yields the protein CASSPNGVGTEAFF.

The J gene is TRBJ2-5, the V gene TRBV6-1; 7 nucleotides align to TRBD1. The CDR3 contains 15 residues. Losses at the gene ends were 8 bases for V and 1 base for J; bases not matched to a gene: 10. Germline V CDR1 and CDR2: MNHNS, SASEGT. The CDR3 reads CASRYGAGGQETQYF. The CDR3 DNA reads TGTGCCAGCCGATACGGGGCAGGGGGCCAAGAGACCCAGTACTTC.

The rearrangement uses TRBV9 and TRBJ2-7, with 9 nucleotides matching TRBD1. Germline CDR1 is SGDLS and CDR2 is YYNGEE. V trimming: 2 bases; J trimming: 8 bases; junction bases outside the gene matches: 8. The CDR3 runs to 14 residues. The CDR3 is CASSVGDRAVKQYF. CDR3 nucleotide sequence: TGTGCCAGCAGCGTGGGGGACAGGGCAGTCAAGCAGTACTTC.